The clone carrying this TCR beta chain was detected only a few times. CDR1 and CDR2 (germline): MNHNY, SVGAGI (reference sequence). Trimming shortened V by 6 bases and J by 8 bases, and 16 bases separated the two germline ends. This CDR3 is built from 13 residues. The repertoire was sequenced with immunoSEQ multiplex PCR; TCRdb's copy has only in-frame clones and lacks some. The table lists about 80,000 clones, about 78% of them singletons. The data are from a study of radiotherapy plus CTLA-4 blockade in lung cancer. The sample here was peripheral blood, taken from a patient treated with radiotherapy plus ipilimumab. The V call is TRBV6-6, the J call TRBJ1-1; no definite D call. This TCR came from a human donor with non-small cell lung cancer whose response to radiotherapy plus ipilimumab could not be evaluated. Some clones in this sample may be carry-over from other donors' samples. The CDR3 region is CASSLQEPAEAFF. In nucleotides, the CDR3 is TGTGCCAGCAGCCTGCAAGAGCCCGCCGAAGCTTTCTTT.